Presented here are 2 T cell receptor beta chains from one specimen sequenced in a study of control samples from healthy donors and cancer patients. The protocol was immunoSEQ multiplex PCR, while the TCRdb copy is restricted to in-frame clones and leaves out a portion. The sample carries under 85,000 clones, about 93% recorded once. The sequenced material came from blood. The origin of the receptors is a woman aged 40 to 55 in good health.

The chain links TRBV15 to TRBJ2-7, with TRBD2 matching 13 bases. The CDR3 is 15 residues long. Trimming at V came to 4 bases and at J to 6 bases, leaving 6 bases not matched to a gene. Germline V CDR1 and CDR2: LNHNV, YYDKDF (reference sequence). The CDR3 spells CATSTRTSGSGEQYF. The CDR3 DNA reads as TGTGCCACCAGCACCCGGACTAGCGGGAGTGGCGAGCAGTACTTC.

In DNA form, the CDR3 reads TGTGCCGTCCAACAGGGGGCCGATGAAAAACTGTTTTTT. This sequence encodes CAVQQGADEKLFF. This chain joins TRBV30 and TRBJ1-4; 9 bases are a match to TRBD1. Germline lookup yields CDR1 GTSNPN and CDR2 SVGIG (reference sequence). V shed 8 bases, J shed 6 bases, and the junction held 7 bases outside the gene matches. The CDR3 runs to 13 residues. Filled out from reference TRBV30 and TRBJ1-4, the complete variable domain reads SQTIHQWPATLVQPVGSPLSLECTVEGTSNPNLYWYRQAAGRGLQLLFYSVGIGQISSEVPQNLSASRPQDRQFILSSKKLLLSDSGFYLCAVQQGADEKLFFGSGTQLSVL.